The 25 T cell receptor beta chains given below trace back to one sample, sequenced in a study of OX40 agonist ivuxolimab in advanced cancers. Measured with immunoSEQ multiplex PCR; TCRdb has only the in-frame clones, and not every one. The sample records about 82,000 clones, 92% being singletons. The sequencing used CD4+ or CD8+ T cells sorted from blood, collected in a trial of the OX40 agonist ivuxolimab. The receptors here all came from an adult with an advanced solid tumor such as melanoma, head and neck, liver or kidney cancer.

The genes are TRBV11-2 and TRBJ2-3; perhaps TRBD2 as D (6 bases). V was pared by 6 bases and J by 2 bases, with 21 bases between. The CDR3 sequence is 17 residues long. Germline values: CDR1 SGHAT, CDR2 FQNNGV. CDR3 bases: TGTGCCAGCAGGATTGAGGTGGGGGAGGAAGCCACAGATACGCAGTATTTT. Translated: CASRIEVGEEATDTQYF.

This CDR3 is CASSDRDNSPLHF. The CDR3 DNA reads TGTGCCAGCAGTGACAGGGATAATTCACCCCTCCACTTT. V gene TRBV6-1 combines with J gene TRBJ1-6, with a tentative D call TRBD1 (5 bases). Trimming took off 3 bases at V and 5 bases at J, with 5 bases between the two ends. The CDR3 spans 13 residues. Per the germline V gene, CDR1 is MNHNS and CDR2 is SASEGT.

The V call is TRBV7-6, the J call TRBJ2-5; 11 bases align to TRBD2. After removal of 1 base from V and 5 bases from J, the junction contained 9 bases not matched to a gene. The V gene's germline CDR1 is SGHVS and CDR2 FNYEAQ. This CDR3 is built from 17 residues. CDR3 protein: CASSLVGSGGAWETQYF. In nucleotides, the CDR3 is TGTGCCAGCAGCTTAGTGGGTAGCGGGGGGGCCTGGGAGACCCAGTACTTC.

This chain joins TRBV25-1 and TRBJ2-5; D is perhaps TRBD2 (5 bases). This CDR3 has 13 residues. V lost 6 bases and J 5 bases, leaving 13 bases between the germline ends. Germline CDR1 is MGHDK and CDR2 is SYGVNS. CDR3: CASSDGSGETQYF. CDR3 DNA: TGTGCCAGCAGCGATGGGTCGGGGGAGACCCAGTACTTC.

The rearrangement links TRBV6-5 to TRBJ2-7, with TRBD1 matching 11 bases. V lost 6 bases and J lost 7; bases outside the gene matches: 8. CDR3 length: 14 amino acids. Germline CDR1 MNHEY, CDR2 SVGAGI. The CDR3 DNA reads as TGTGCCAGCAGACCAGGACAGGGGGCGAGGGAGCAGTACTTC. As protein: CASRPGQGAREQYF.

The chain uses TRBV6-5 and TRBJ1-1; no definite D call. Germline V lookup: CDR1 MNHEY, CDR2 SVGAGI. V shed 0 bases and J shed 1 base, with 9 bases lying between them. This CDR3 has 15 residues. The CDR3 spells CASSYSRVANTEAFF. The CDR3 DNA reads TGTGCCAGCAGTTACTCAAGGGTGGCGAACACTGAAGCTTTCTTT.

The chain couples TRBV7-8 to TRBJ2-7; the match to TRBD1 covers 8 bases. Looked up from germline, CDR1 is SGHVS and CDR2 is FQNEAQ. This CDR3 has 18 amino acids. J lost 0 bases, V lost 2 bases, and 12 bases had no gene match. CDR3 in DNA: TGTGCCAGCAGCTTACCGGTCCAGGGGGCGCGTCACTCCTACGAGCAGTACTTC. Amino acids: CASSLPVQGARHSYEQYF. The whole variable domain, remainder taken from reference TRBV7-8 and TRBJ2-7, is GAGVSQSPRYKVAKRGQDVALRCDPISGHVSLFWYQQALGQGPEFLTYFQNEAQLDKSGLPSDRFFAERPEGSVSTLKIQRTQQEDSAVYLCASSLPVQGARHSYEQYFGPGTRLTVT.

The V and J genes are TRBV29-1 and TRBJ2-7; D gene unclear. This CDR3 region has 15 residues. The V end lost 6 bases, the J end lost 4 bases, and 22 bases lay between the germline ends. Per germline, CDR1 SQVTM and CDR2 ANQGSEA. The CDR3 sequence: CSVELPGPDLYEQYF. CDR3 coding DNA: TGCAGCGTAGAACTTCCGGGTCCCGACCTATACGAGCAGTACTTC.

The chain has TRBV11-2 and TRBJ2-1; 12 bases are shared with TRBD2. The ends lost 3 bases at V and 5 bases at J; junction bases unmatched: 11. The CDR3 is 18 amino acids. Looked up from germline, CDR1 is SGHAT and CDR2 is FQNNGV. CDR3 bases: TGTGCCAGCAGCTTTGCGCTAGCGGGGGGGCGGAGCGACAATGAGCAGTTCTTC. It specifies CASSFALAGGRSDNEQFF.

This clone was recorded a few times. The V gene is TRBV5-4, the J gene TRBJ1-1; D is unresolved. The ends were cut back, 0 bases at V and 11 bases at J, with 20 bases in the middle. Germline CDR1 SGHNT, CDR2 YYREEE (reference sequence). The CDR3 extends over 15 amino acids. The CDR3 coding sequence is TGTGCCAGCAGCTTGGATCAAGAGACTCGGCTGCGGGCTTTCTTT. This sequence encodes CASSLDQETRLRAFF. Filled out from reference TRBV5-4 and TRBJ1-1, the complete variable domain reads ETGVTQSPTHLIKTRGQQVTLRCSSQSGHNTVSWYQQALGQGPQFIFQYYREEENGRGNFPPRFSGLQFPNYSSELNVNALELDDSALYLCASSLDQETRLRAFFGQGTRLTVV.

The chain couples TRBV9 to TRBJ2-1; D is unclear. V lost 4 bases and J lost 0, with 14 bases in between. The CDR3 runs 16 residues. The germline gives CDR1 SGDLS, CDR2 YYNGEE. The CDR3 DNA sequence: TGTGCCAGCAGCCCTACCCCATCTAGCTCCTACAATGAGCAGTTCTTC. Amino acid sequence: CASSPTPSSSYNEQFF. Looking up the rest from reference TRBV9 and TRBJ2-1 gives the full variable domain: DSGVTQTPKHLITATGQRVTLRCSPRSGDLSVYWYQQSLDQGLQFLIQYYNGEERAKGNILERFSAQQFPDLHSELNLSSLELGDSALYFCASSPTPSSSYNEQFFGPGTRLTVL.

The CDR3 bases are TGTGCCAGCCTACGGGGGGAGACCCAGTACTTC. Translated: CASLRGETQYF. The chain has TRBV5-5 and TRBJ2-5; TRBD2 might be the D (6 bases). The CDR3 length is 11 residues. Trimming left V 7 bases short and J 5 bases short, with 9 bases between. Germline values: CDR1 SGHKS, CDR2 YYEKEE (reference sequence).

The chain is built from TRBV13 and TRBJ1-2; 9 bases are a match to TRBD1. The V and J ends lost 5 bases and 3 bases, in that order; junction bases with no gene match: 19. Germline-derived CDR1 and CDR2 are PRHDT and FYEKMQ (reference sequence). There are 19 residues in the CDR3. CDR3 in DNA: TGTGCCAGCAGCCCAACCGGTTCGGGACAGGGATGGAAAGACTATGGCTACACCTTC. It yields the protein CASSPTGSGQGWKDYGYTF.

The CDR3 loop is CASSFTGNEQYF. Here the CDR3 DNA reads TGTGCCAGCAGCTTCACGGGCAACGAGCAGTACTTC. This rearrangement joins TRBV13 to TRBJ2-7; D remains ambiguous. CDR3 size: 12 residues. V lost 3 bases to trimming and J lost 5 bases, with 8 bases between them. Germline V lookup: CDR1 PRHDT, CDR2 FYEKMQ (reference sequence).

The V call is TRBV9, the J call TRBJ1-1; D uncertain. Germline V gene sequence: CDR1 SGDLS, CDR2 YYNGEE. The CDR3 covers 13 residues. Deletions cut 0 bases from V and 2 bases from J, with 5 bases between. CDR3 in DNA: TGTGCCAGCAGCGTAGCCAGCAACACTGAAGCTTTCTTT. It yields the protein CASSVASNTEAFF. Variable domain in full (rest from reference TRBV9 and TRBJ1-1): DSGVTQTPKHLITATGQRVTLRCSPRSGDLSVYWYQQSLDQGLQFLIQYYNGEERAKGNILERFSAQQFPDLHSELNLSSLELGDSALYFCASSVASNTEAFFGQGTRLTVV.

This clone came up once. The V call is TRBV4-1, the J call TRBJ1-5, with D hard to call. V was trimmed by 1 base and J by 6 bases, leaving 13 bases between them. The CDR3 is 15 amino acids. CDR1 MGHRA and CDR2 YSYEKL come from the germline V gene. CDR3 nucleotide sequence: TGCGCCAGCAGCCAAGTGATAGACTATAGTCAGCCCCAGCATTTT. Its translation is CASSQVIDYSQPQHF.

The chain links TRBV6-6 to TRBJ1-6; D is ambiguous. V lost 6 bases and J 8 bases, leaving 14 bases between the germline ends. Germline values: CDR1 MNHNY, CDR2 SVGAGI (reference sequence). The CDR3 covers 14 residues. The CDR3 sequence is CASRETQTDSPLHF. CDR3 bases: TGTGCCAGCAGAGAGACACAAACGGATTCACCCCTCCACTTT.

The chain joins TRBV5-1 to TRBJ2-5, with 12 positions matching TRBD1. Per germline, CDR1 SGHRS and CDR2 YFSETQ. The V gene end was trimmed by 2 bases and the J gene end by 4 bases; junction bases not matched to a gene: 3. The CDR3 is 15 residues long. CDR3 amino acids: CASSFWDRGRETQYF. DNA of the CDR3: TGCGCCAGCAGCTTTTGGGACAGGGGGCGAGAGACCCAGTACTTC.

This chain uses TRBV7-9 with TRBJ2-3; D is unresolved. The V gene's germline CDR1 is SEHNR and CDR2 FQNEAQ (reference sequence). The ends were cut back, 5 bases at V and 2 bases at J, with 11 bases in the middle. The CDR3 is 14 amino acids. The CDR3 sequence: CASSPPATTDTQYF. CDR3 bases: TGTGCCAGCAGCCCCCCGGCCACCACAGATACGCAGTATTTT.

The J gene is TRBJ1-2, the V gene TRBV7-9; D unresolved. Trimming left V 6 bases short and J 2 bases short, with 10 bases between. Germline CDR1 is SEHNR and CDR2 is FQNEAQ (reference sequence). The CDR3 loop spans 13 amino acids. CDR3 bases: TGTGCCAGCAGGGAGGGATGGAACTATGGCTACACCTTC. This translates into CASREGWNYGYTF.

The chain couples TRBV13 to TRBJ2-3, with D possibly matching TRBD1 (7 bases). Trimming cost V 4 bases and J 5 bases, with 10 bases left between them. In germline, CDR1 is PRHDT, CDR2 FYEKMQ (reference sequence). CDR3 length equals 13 residues. The CDR3 spells CASSSQGGDTQYF. CDR3 coding DNA: TGTGCCAGCAGCTCCCAGGGGGGAGATACGCAGTATTTT.

The chain carries TRBV7-9 and TRBJ2-3; D call uncertain. Germline loops: CDR1 SEHNR, CDR2 FQNEAQ (reference sequence). The CDR3 sequence is 14 residues long. V was cut by 0 bases and J by 5 bases, with 9 bases left in between. The chain's CDR3 is CASSLADGRDTQYF. CDR3 DNA: TGTGCCAGCAGCTTAGCGGATGGACGAGATACGCAGTATTTT.

The rearrangement links TRBV4-2 to TRBJ1-2; D may be TRBD1 (6 bases). Looked up from germline, CDR1 is LGHNA and CDR2 is YNFKEQ. The CDR3 spans 14 residues. V was trimmed by 4 bases and J by 6 bases, leaving 15 bases between them. CDR3 region: CASSLLTGANGYTF. CDR3 nucleotides: TGTGCCAGCAGCCTCCTCACGGGGGCGAATGGCTACACCTTC.

A single count supports this clone. CDR3 loop: CASSLGDRGSDTQYF. CDR3 in DNA: TGTGCCAGCAGCCTCGGGGACAGGGGTTCAGATACGCAGTATTTT. This sequence joins TRBV5-8 and TRBJ2-3; 10 bases are shared with TRBD1. The J segment lost 4 bases and the V segment lost 4 bases, leaving 6 bases of the junction unmatched. Looked up from germline, CDR1 is SGHTS and CDR2 is YDEGEE. This CDR3 has 15 amino acids. Full variable domain (missing parts from reference TRBV5-8 and TRBJ2-3): EAGVTQSPTHLIKTRGQQATLRCSPISGHTSVYWYQQALGLGLQFLLWYDEGEERNRGNFPPRFSGRQFPNYSSELNVNALELEDSALYLCASSLGDRGSDTQYFGPGTRLTVL.

The chain carries TRBV7-6 and TRBJ2-2, with D tentatively TRBD1 or TRBD2 (5 bases each). This CDR3 has 16 amino acids. V gave up 2 bases and J gave up 0 bases, with 10 bases separating them. Germline V lookup: CDR1 SGHVS, CDR2 FNYEAQ. The CDR3 DNA reads as TGTGCCAGCAGCTTATCGAGGGGAGCGAACACCGGGGAGCTGTTTTTT. Encoded protein: CASSLSRGANTGELFF.